This note documents a single T cell receptor (beta chain) sequence. This sample was included in a study of shared clonotypes between healthy human individuals. The protocol was immunoSEQ multiplex PCR, while the TCRdb copy is restricted to in-frame clones and leaves out a portion. The data show hundreds of thousands of clones, around 78% seen once. The CDR3 runs to 15 residues. With V trimmed by 5 bases and J by 7 bases, 4 bases remained unmatched. Germline loops: CDR1 SGHAT, CDR2 FQNNGV. Naive CD4+ cells were CD45RA-selected; the remaining cells were memory. Sequencing was done on a sample of memory CD4+ T cells sorted from blood. The sample's subset: CD45RA-negative fraction. The J gene is TRBJ2-1, the V gene TRBV11-2; 14 bases are shared with TRBD2. This TCR was recovered from a young woman in good health. CDR3 sequence (DNA): TGTGCCAGCAGCCCGGGACTAGCGGGAGTAAATGAGCAGTTCTTC. This encodes CASSPGLAGVNEQFF.